The clone carrying this T cell receptor (beta chain) was counted once. This record comes from a study of OX40 agonist ivuxolimab in advanced cancers. Study-level information: Those enrolled were roughly 85% male, with a mean age of approximately 60 years and ages from about 20 to 80.

TCRdb keeps only in-frame clones here, not all; method: immunoSEQ multiplex PCR. The sample includes tens of thousands of clones, about 86% of them seen just once. The CDR3 runs to 15 residues. In germline, CDR1 is LGHNA, CDR2 YNFKEQ. With 0 bases clipped from V and 4 bases from J, the junction kept 5 bases outside the gene matches. This specimen was CD4+ or CD8+ T cells sorted from blood, taken in a trial of the OX40 agonist ivuxolimab. The V and J genes are TRBV4-2 and TRBJ1-2, with 7 bases identical to TRBD1. The receptor was isolated from an adult with an advanced solid tumor such as melanoma, head and neck, liver or kidney cancer. The CDR3 loop is CASSQDLTGSYGYTF. The CDR3, as DNA: TGTGCCAGCAGCCAAGATCTGACAGGGTCCTATGGCTACACCTTC.